A single sample gave rise to the 14 T cell receptor beta chains below, sequenced in a study of siplizumab effects on memory and regulatory T cells. TCRdb's table, derived via immunoSEQ multiplex PCR, lists solely in-frame clones and lacks some. The data contain some 100,000 clones, about 91% of them singletons. Sequencing input: Tregs sorted from blood. These receptors were taken from a human donor in good health.

The J gene is TRBJ1-1, the V gene TRBV7-3, with D unclear. Trimming left V 4 bases short and J 1 base short, with 7 bases between. This CDR3 contains 13 residues. CDR1 and CDR2 (germline): SGHTA, FQGTGA. CDR3 nucleotide sequence: TGTGCCAGCAGCTCTCAGAAGAACACTGAAGCTTTCTTT. Encoded protein: CASSSQKNTEAFF.

The V call is TRBV20-1, the J call TRBJ1-2; D is ambiguous. The CDR3 contains 10 residues. Trimming took off 5 bases at V and 3 bases at J, with 4 bases between the two ends. The germline gives CDR1 DFQATT, CDR2 SNEGSKA (reference sequence). CDR3 amino acids: CSALHYGYTF. In DNA form, the CDR3 reads TGCAGTGCTCTGCACTATGGCTACACCTTC.

This clone was seen once. V gene TRBV2 combines with J gene TRBJ2-7; D call uncertain. The CDR3 totals 15 residues. From germline, CDR1 is SNHLY and CDR2 FYNNEI. V lost 5 bases and J 3 bases, leaving 17 bases between the germline ends. The CDR3 region has the DNA TGTGCCAGCAGTAAAGTAGGAAACAGTTTCTACGAGCAGTACTTC. This translates into CASSKVGNSFYEQYF.

The rearrangement links TRBV10-1 to TRBJ2-1; 9 nucleotides align to TRBD2. The germline gives CDR1 WNHNN, CDR2 SYGVQD (reference sequence). The CDR3 is 15 residues long. V dropped 5 bases and J dropped 3; count of bases not matched to a gene: 5. CDR3 nucleotide sequence: TGCGCCAGCAGTTATGTAGCGGGAGACTACAATGAGCAGTTCTTC. Amino acids: CASSYVAGDYNEQFF.

The chain couples TRBV4-2 to TRBJ2-7, with D unclear. CDR1 and CDR2 (germline): LGHNA, YNFKEQ. The CDR3 has 14 amino acids. V shed 0 bases and J shed 2 bases, with 8 bases lying between them. The CDR3 loop reads CASSQDPGPYEQYF. The DNA for the CDR3 is TGTGCCAGCAGCCAAGATCCGGGCCCCTACGAGCAGTACTTC.

The rearrangement joins TRBV20-1 to TRBJ2-1; TRBD2 agrees at 9 bases. With 6 bases clipped from V and 15 bases from J, the junction kept 0 bases outside the gene matches. The CDR3 extends over 8 amino acids. Germline CDR1 DFQATT, CDR2 SNEGSKA (reference sequence). CDR3 bases: TGCAGTGCGGGACTAGCGTTCTTC. Its protein product is CSAGLAFF.

The chain is built from TRBV19 and TRBJ2-2; D remains unclear. Trimming left V 7 bases short and J 5 bases short, with 14 bases between. CDR1 is LNHDA and CDR2 is SQIVND in the germline V gene (reference sequence). This CDR3 contains 14 residues. The CDR3, as DNA: TGTGCCAGTACCGCTAGTGAGTTAACCGGGGAGCTGTTTTTT. It specifies CASTASELTGELFF.

The J gene is TRBJ2-6, the V gene TRBV5-1; D uncertain. V was pared by 1 base and J by 3 bases, with 5 bases between. CDR3 length equals 14 residues. The germline V gene has CDR1 SGHRS and CDR2 YFSETQ. CDR3 nucleotides: TGCGCCAGCAGCTTGCCTGGTGGGGCCAACGTCCTGACTTTC. Encoded protein: CASSLPGGANVLTF.

This chain connects TRBV7-8 to TRBJ1-1; no clear D. Trimming left V 2 bases short and J 10 bases short, with 17 bases between. The CDR3 has 14 amino acids. Germline V gene lookup returns CDR1 SGHVS and CDR2 FQNEAQ. The CDR3 bases are TGTGCCAGCAGCTTAACCTCCGGGATAGAGGGAGCTTTCTTT. It codes for CASSLTSGIEGAFF. The full variable domain, in which reference TRBV7-8 and TRBJ1-1 provide the parts outside the CDR3, is GAGVSQSPRYKVAKRGQDVALRCDPISGHVSLFWYQQALGQGPEFLTYFQNEAQLDKSGLPSDRFFAERPEGSVSTLKIQRTQQEDSAVYLCASSLTSGIEGAFFGQGTRLTVV.

The rearrangement uses TRBV28 and TRBJ2-1; maybe TRBD1 (5 bases). The CDR3 is 15 amino acids. With 3 bases removed from V and 1 base from J, the gap between germline ends came to 10 bases. CDR1 and CDR2 from the germline V gene are MDHEN and SYDVKM. CDR3: CASSLVQGSYNEQFF. CDR3 nucleotide sequence: TGTGCCAGCAGTTTGGTCCAGGGATCCTACAATGAGCAGTTCTTC.

The chain has TRBV5-1 and TRBJ2-7, with D unresolved. Looked up from germline, CDR1 is SGHRS and CDR2 is YFSETQ. CDR3 length: 12 amino acids. The V gene lost 0 bases and the J gene lost 3 bases, with 4 bases spanning the gap. The CDR3 sequence: CASSLGDYEQYF. In DNA form, the CDR3 reads TGCGCCAGCAGCTTGGGAGACTACGAGCAGTACTTC.

The V and J genes are TRBV18 and TRBJ2-5; D not certain. The V and J ends lost 0 bases and 5 bases respectively, with 10 bases between them. Germline assignment: CDR1 KGHSH and CDR2 LQKENI. The CDR3 covers 14 residues. In nucleotides, the CDR3 is TGTGCCAGCTCACCACCGGGCCGATTTGAGACCCAGTACTTC. Translation: CASSPPGRFETQYF.

The chain has TRBV6-5 and TRBJ1-1; no clear D gene. V gave up 4 bases and J gave up 6 bases, with 12 bases separating them. This CDR3 region has 13 residues. CDR1 is MNHEY, CDR2 SVGAGI, per germline. The CDR3 DNA reads TGTGCCAGCAGTTTTACGAGGGCCCCTGAAGCTTTCTTT. Translated, it gives CASSFTRAPEAFF.

In this sample, this clone turned up once. The sample has other DNA sequences that encode this CDR3 too. The chain recombines TRBV29-1 with TRBJ2-7; no clear D gene. Germline V gene data show CDR1 as SQVTM and CDR2 as ANQGSEA. The CDR3 loop spans 11 amino acids. Trimming removed 6 bases from V and 4 bases from J, with 10 bases in between. CDR3 in amino acids: CSVVGSYEQYF. In nucleotides, the CDR3 is TGCAGCGTAGTAGGTTCATACGAGCAGTACTTC.